This entry lists 9 T cell receptor beta chains sequenced from one sample in a study of T cell responses to AZD1222 COVID-19 vaccine. TCRdb's table, derived via immunoSEQ multiplex PCR, lists solely in-frame clones and lacks some. The table shows about 160,000 clones, with about 95% occurring only once. The material sequenced was peripheral blood, taken on day 0 of AZD1222 vaccination. The receptors here all came from an adult in good health.

In DNA, the CDR3 is TGTGCCAGCAGCAAGAGGGGAGGGAACTACTACAATGAGCAGTTCTTC. This codes for CASSKRGGNYYNEQFF. The rearrangement links TRBV3-1 (or the pseudogene TRBV3-2) to TRBJ2-1; 7 bases match TRBD2. This CDR3 region has 16 residues. The J segment lost 3 bases and the V segment lost 5 bases, leaving 10 bases of the junction unmatched. Per the germline V gene, CDR1 is LGHDT and CDR2 is YNNKEL (reference sequence).

The chain recombines TRBV9 with TRBJ2-1; D possibly corresponds to TRBD1 (5 bases). Between the trimmed V and J ends, which lost 4 bases and 6 bases, there was a span of 11 bases. The CDR3 is made up of 13 amino acids. Looked up from germline, CDR1 is SGDLS and CDR2 is YYNGEE. The CDR3 reads CASSPTTGNEQFF. CDR3 coding DNA: TGTGCCAGCAGCCCAACTACAGGCAATGAGCAGTTCTTC.

This chain's CDR3 is CSAGGQGAYQPQHF. DNA for the CDR3: TGCAGTGCTGGTGGACAGGGGGCCTATCAGCCCCAGCATTTT. This sequence joins TRBV20-1 and TRBJ1-5; 11 nucleotides line up with TRBD1. The V gene end was trimmed by 5 bases and the J gene end by 5 bases; junction bases not matched to a gene: 5. Per the germline V gene, CDR1 is DFQATT and CDR2 is SNEGSKA (reference sequence). This CDR3 has 14 amino acids.

V gene TRBV18 combines with J gene TRBJ1-3, with D unclear. Deletions cut 4 bases from V and 0 bases from J, with 7 bases between. The CDR3 has 14 amino acids. Germline V CDR1 and CDR2: KGHSH, LQKENI. CDR3: CASSQANSGNTIYF. CDR3 coding DNA: TGTGCCAGCTCACAGGCGAACTCTGGAAACACCATATATTTT.

The V and J genes are TRBV9 and TRBJ1-3; D remains unclear. V lost 2 bases and J lost 4, with 13 bases in between. The CDR3 covers 15 residues. Germline loops: CDR1 SGDLS, CDR2 YYNGEE. This CDR3 reads CASSVEGRWGNTIYF. The CDR3 bases are TGTGCCAGCAGCGTCGAGGGTAGGTGGGGAAACACCATATATTTT. The whole variable domain, filled in from reference TRBV9 and TRBJ1-3, reads DSGVTQTPKHLITATGQRVTLRCSPRSGDLSVYWYQQSLDQGLQFLIQYYNGEERAKGNILERFSAQQFPDLHSELNLSSLELGDSALYFCASSVEGRWGNTIYFGEGSWLTVV.

The chain has TRBV5-4 and TRBJ2-1; 9 bases are shared with TRBD2. Trimming at V came to 6 bases and at J to 10 bases, leaving 23 bases not matched to a gene. CDR3 length: 18 residues. Germline CDR1 reads SGHNT; CDR2 reads YYREEE (reference sequence). For the CDR3, the DNA is TGTGCCAGCACCAGTGGTACTAGCGGGTTGAAAAGCCCCGGGGAGCAGTTCTTC. Translated, it gives CASTSGTSGLKSPGEQFF.

The V and J genes are TRBV27 and TRBJ1-5; D unresolved. The CDR3 contains 14 residues. Trimming cost V 5 bases and J 4 bases, with 12 bases left between them. Germline CDR1 MNHEY, CDR2 SMNVEV (reference sequence). In DNA, the CDR3 is TGTGCCAGCAGTGAGTCGGGGTGGAATCAGCCCCAGCATTTT. It specifies CASSESGWNQPQHF.

This chain uses TRBV25-1 with TRBJ2-1; 8 nucleotides match TRBD1. The CDR3 loop spans 14 amino acids. Germline V CDR1 and CDR2: MGHDK, SYGVNS. After removal of 8 bases from V and 3 bases from J, the junction contained 6 bases not matched to a gene. This CDR3 reads CASSGQGSYNEQFF. As DNA, the CDR3 is TGTGCCAGCTCAGGACAGGGTAGCTACAATGAGCAGTTCTTC.

DNA for the CDR3: TGTGCCAGCAGTATTACCGATACTAACTATGGCTACACCTTC. Protein product: CASSITDTNYGYTF. The genes are TRBV6-5 and TRBJ1-2; D is uncertain. Germline V gives CDR1 MNHEY, CDR2 SVGAGI. V was clipped by 5 bases and J by 0 bases, with 10 bases between them. The CDR3 contains 14 residues.